The 2 T cell receptor beta chains in this list originate from one sample, sequenced in a study of cytomegalovirus exposure and HLA in healthy donors. Primers: 60 Vbeta forward and 13 Jbeta reverse. Here immunoSEQ multiplex PCR was the method, and the copy in TCRdb shows in-frame clones only, minus some. The data hold a few hundred thousand clones, with around 85% observed a single time. The specimen was PBMCs. The origin of the receptors is a girl aged 2 to 10 in good health and CMV-seronegative.

This clone has only a few counts. The V and J genes are TRBV5-1 and TRBJ1-1; D unresolved. V was cut by 1 base and J by 7 bases, with 17 bases left in between. The CDR3 totals 15 residues. The germline V gene has CDR1 SGHRS and CDR2 YFSETQ. Here the CDR3 DNA reads TGCGCCAGCAGCTTGTTTATTGGCAGGCCGCTTGAAGCTTTCTTT. As protein: CASSLFIGRPLEAFF. The full variable domain, in which reference TRBV5-1 and TRBJ1-1 provide the parts outside the CDR3, is KAGVTQTPRYLIKTRGQQVTLSCSPISGHRSVSWYQQTPGQGLQFLFEYFSETQRNKGNFPGRFSGRQFSNSRSEMNVSTLELGDSALYLCASSLFIGRPLEAFFGQGTRLTVV.

This chain connects TRBV19 to TRBJ1-5; D call uncertain. This CDR3 comprises 14 residues. The germline V and J ends were trimmed by 2 bases and 3 bases, with 8 bases remaining between them. Germline values: CDR1 LNHDA, CDR2 SQIVND (reference sequence). As DNA, the CDR3 is TGTGCCAGTAGTATAAGAGACAACAATCAGCCCCAGCATTTT. The encoded protein is CASSIRDNNQPQHF.